This T cell receptor beta chain was sequenced during a study of T-cell reconstitution after alpha-beta-depleted transplantation in children. With respect to this clonotype: No conserved phenylalanine or tryptophan ends this CDR3, so it is likely a read error.

The authors prepared the TCRbeta library with unique molecular identifiers. TCRdb called the PCR reads again in MiXCR, with one record for every CDR3 protein. The sample has 200,000 to 250,000 distinct CDR3 sequences, under 9.5% seen once. Trimming cost V 4 bases and J 1 base; bases outside gene matches: 4. The V gene's germline CDR1 is SGHRS and CDR2 YFSETQ. The CDR3 covers 14 residues. The source was PBMCs from the stem cell graft donor, collected from the stem cell graft. This chain connects TRBV5-1 to TRBJ1-1, with 7 bases lining up with TRBD1. The clonotype was recovered from a human donor who donated a stem cell graft to a child with acute lymphoblastic leukemia. CDR3 coding DNA: TGCGCCAGCAGCGGCCAGGGGGGGAACACTGAAGCTTTCTGT. This gives the protein CASSGQGGNTEAFC.